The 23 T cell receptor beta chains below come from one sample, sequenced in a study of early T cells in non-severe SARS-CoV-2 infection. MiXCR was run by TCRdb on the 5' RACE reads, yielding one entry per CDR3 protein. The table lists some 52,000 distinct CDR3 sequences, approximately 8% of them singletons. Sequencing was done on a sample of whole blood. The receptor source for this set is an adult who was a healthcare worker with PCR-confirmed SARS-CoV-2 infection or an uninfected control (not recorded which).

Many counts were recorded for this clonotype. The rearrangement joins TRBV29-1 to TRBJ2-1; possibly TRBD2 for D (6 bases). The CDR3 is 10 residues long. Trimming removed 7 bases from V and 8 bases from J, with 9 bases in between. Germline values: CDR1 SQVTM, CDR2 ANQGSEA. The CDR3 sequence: CSAGTYEQFF. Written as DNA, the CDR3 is TGCAGCGCCGGGACTTATGAGCAGTTCTTC.

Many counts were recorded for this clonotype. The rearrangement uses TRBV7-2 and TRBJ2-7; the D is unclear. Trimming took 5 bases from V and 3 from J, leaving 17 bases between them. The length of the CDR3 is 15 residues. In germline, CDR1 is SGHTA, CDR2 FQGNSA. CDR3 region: CASSPAFSRHYEQYF. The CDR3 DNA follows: TGTGCCAGCAGCCCGGCGTTCTCTCGACACTACGAGCAGTACTTC.

The CDR3 spells CSVELGLEGEQYF. CDR3 nucleotides: TGCAGCGTTGAACTTGGACTAGAAGGCGAGCAGTACTTC. The genes are TRBV29-1 and TRBJ2-7; 7 nucleotides line up with TRBD2. The CDR3 runs to 13 residues. Germline trimming cut 2 bases from V and 6 bases from J; bases unmatched to any gene: 7. CDR1 is SQVTM and CDR2 is ANQGSEA in the germline V gene.

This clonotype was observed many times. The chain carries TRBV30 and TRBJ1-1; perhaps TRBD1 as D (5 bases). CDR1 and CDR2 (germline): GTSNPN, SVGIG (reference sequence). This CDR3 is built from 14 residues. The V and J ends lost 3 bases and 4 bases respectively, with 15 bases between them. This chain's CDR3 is CAWSGIVGGTEAFF. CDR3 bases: TGTGCCTGGAGCGGTATCGTGGGGGGCACTGAAGCTTTCTTT. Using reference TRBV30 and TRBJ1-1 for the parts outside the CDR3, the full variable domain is SQTIHQWPATLVQPVGSPLSLECTVEGTSNPNLYWYRQAAGRGLQLLFYSVGIGQISSEVPQNLSASRPQDRQFILSSKKLLLSDSGFYLCAWSGIVGGTEAFFGQGTRLTVV.

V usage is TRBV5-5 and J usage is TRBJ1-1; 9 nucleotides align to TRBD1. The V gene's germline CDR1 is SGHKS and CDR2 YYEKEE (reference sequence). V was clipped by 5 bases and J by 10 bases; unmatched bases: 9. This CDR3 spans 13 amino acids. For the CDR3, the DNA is TGTGCCAGCAGGCGGACAGGGGCCCCGGGAGCTTTCTTT. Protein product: CASRRTGAPGAFF. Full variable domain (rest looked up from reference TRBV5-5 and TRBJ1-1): DAGVTQSPTHLIKTRGQQVTLRCSPISGHKSVSWYQQVLGQGPQFIFQYYEKEERGRGNFPDRFSARQFPNYSSELNVNALLLGDSALYLCASRRTGAPGAFFGQGTRLTVV.

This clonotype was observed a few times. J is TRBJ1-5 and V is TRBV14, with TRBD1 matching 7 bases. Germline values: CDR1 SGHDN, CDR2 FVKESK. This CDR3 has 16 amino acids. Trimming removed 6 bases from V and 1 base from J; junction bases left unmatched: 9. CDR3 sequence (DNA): TGTGCCAGCAGAGCGACAGGGATGGCCAGCAATCAGCCCCAGCATTTT. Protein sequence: CASRATGMASNQPQHF. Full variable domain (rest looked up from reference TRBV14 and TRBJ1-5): EAGVTQFPSHSVIEKGQTVTLRCDPISGHDNLYWYRRVMGKEIKFLLHFVKESKQDESGMPNNRFLAERTGGTYSTLKVQPAELEDSGVYFCASRATGMASNQPQHFGDGTRLSIL.

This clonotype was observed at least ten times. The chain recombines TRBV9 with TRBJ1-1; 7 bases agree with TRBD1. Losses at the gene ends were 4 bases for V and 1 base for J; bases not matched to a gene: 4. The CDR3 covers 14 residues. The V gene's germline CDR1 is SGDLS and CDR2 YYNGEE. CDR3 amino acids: CASSFGTENTEAFF. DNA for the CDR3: TGTGCCAGCAGCTTCGGGACAGAGAACACTGAAGCTTTCTTT. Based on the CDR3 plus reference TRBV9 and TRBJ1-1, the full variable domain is DSGVTQTPKHLITATGQRVTLRCSPRSGDLSVYWYQQSLDQGLQFLIQYYNGEERAKGNILERFSAQQFPDLHSELNLSSLELGDSALYFCASSFGTENTEAFFGQGTRLTVV.

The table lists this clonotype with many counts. Written as DNA, the CDR3 is TGTGCCACCAGTTTGACAGGCTTTGAAGCTTTCTTT. Translation: CATSLTGFEAFF. The chain is built from TRBV24-1 and TRBJ1-1; D might be TRBD1 (6 bases). Germline CDR1 and CDR2: KGHDR and SFDVKD. V was cut by 6 bases and J by 7 bases, with 11 bases left in between. The CDR3 has 12 amino acids.

The CDR3 nucleotides read TGTGCCAGCAGTGCTAGCTCCTATAATTCACCCCTCCACTTT. It encodes CASSASSYNSPLHF. The rearrangement links TRBV7-9 to TRBJ1-6; no clear D. The length of the CDR3 is 14 residues. Germline assignment: CDR1 SEHNR and CDR2 FQNEAQ (reference sequence). The V end lost 6 bases, the J end lost 0 bases, and 6 bases lay between the germline ends. Full variable domain (rest looked up from reference TRBV7-9 and TRBJ1-6): DTGVSQNPRHKITKRGQNVTFRCDPISEHNRLYWYRQTLGQGPEFLTYFQNEAQLEKSRLLSDRFSAERPKGSFSTLEIQRTEQGDSAMYLCASSASSYNSPLHFGNGTRLTVT.

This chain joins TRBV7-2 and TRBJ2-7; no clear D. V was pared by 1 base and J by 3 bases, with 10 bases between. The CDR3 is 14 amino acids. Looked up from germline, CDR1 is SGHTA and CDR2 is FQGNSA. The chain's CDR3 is CASSLGLPNYEQYF. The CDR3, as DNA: TGTGCCAGCAGCTTAGGGCTACCAAACTACGAGCAGTACTTC.

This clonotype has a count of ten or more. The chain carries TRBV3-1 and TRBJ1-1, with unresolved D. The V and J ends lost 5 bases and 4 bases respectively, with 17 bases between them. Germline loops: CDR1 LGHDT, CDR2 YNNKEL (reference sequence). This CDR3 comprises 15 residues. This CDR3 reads CASSSIGRKGTEAFF. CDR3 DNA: TGTGCCAGCAGCTCCATCGGGAGGAAAGGCACTGAAGCTTTCTTT.

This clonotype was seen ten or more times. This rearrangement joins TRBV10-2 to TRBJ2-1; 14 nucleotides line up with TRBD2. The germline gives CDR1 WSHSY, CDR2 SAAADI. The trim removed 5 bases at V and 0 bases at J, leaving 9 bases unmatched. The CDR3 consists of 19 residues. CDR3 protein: CASSKTSGGATSSYNEQFF. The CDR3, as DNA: TGCGCCAGCAGTAAGACTAGCGGGGGGGCCACCAGCTCCTACAATGAGCAGTTCTTC.

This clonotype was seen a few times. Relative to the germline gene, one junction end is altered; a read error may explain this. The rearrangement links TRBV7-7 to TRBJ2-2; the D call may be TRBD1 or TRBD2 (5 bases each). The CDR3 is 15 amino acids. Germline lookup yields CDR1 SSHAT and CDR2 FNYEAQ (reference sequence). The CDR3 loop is CASSLRGADTGELFF. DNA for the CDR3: TGTGCTAGCAGCCTCAGAGGGGCGGACACCGGGGAGCTGTTTTTT. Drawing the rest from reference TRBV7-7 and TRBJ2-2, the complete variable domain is GAGVSQSPRYKVTKRGQDVTLRCDPISSHATLYWYQQALGQGPEFLTYFNYEAQPDKSGLPSDRFSAERPEGSISTLTIQRTEQRDSAMYRCASSLRGADTGELFFGEGSRLTVL.

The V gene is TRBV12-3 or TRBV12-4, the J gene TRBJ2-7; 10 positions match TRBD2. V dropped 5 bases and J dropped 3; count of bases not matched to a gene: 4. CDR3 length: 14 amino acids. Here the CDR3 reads CASSRTSGIYEQYF. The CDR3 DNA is TGTGCCAGCAGTCGGACTAGCGGTATCTACGAGCAGTACTTC.

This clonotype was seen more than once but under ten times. As DNA, the CDR3 is TGTGCCAGCAGCCACAATTGCCAAGAGACCCAGTACTTC. Protein: CASSHNCQETQYF. The rearrangement links TRBV3-1 to TRBJ2-5; D is uncertain. The CDR3 covers 13 residues. V lost 3 bases, J lost 1 base, and 6 bases lay in between. The V gene's germline CDR1 is LGHDT and CDR2 YNNKEL (reference sequence).

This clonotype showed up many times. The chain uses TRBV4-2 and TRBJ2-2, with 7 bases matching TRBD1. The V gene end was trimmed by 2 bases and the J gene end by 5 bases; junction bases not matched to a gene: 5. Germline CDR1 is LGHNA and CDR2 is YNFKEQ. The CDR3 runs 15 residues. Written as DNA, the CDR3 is TGTGCCAGCAGCCAATCCACGACAGGGACCGGGGAGCTGTTTTTT. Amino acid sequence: CASSQSTTGTGELFF.

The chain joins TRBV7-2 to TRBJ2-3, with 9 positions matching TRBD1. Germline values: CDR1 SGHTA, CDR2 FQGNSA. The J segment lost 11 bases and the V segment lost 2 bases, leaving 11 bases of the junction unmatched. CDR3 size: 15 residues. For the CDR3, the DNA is TGTGCCAGCAGCTTAAGTAGTACAGGGGGCTTGGGGCAGTATTTT. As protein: CASSLSSTGGLGQYF.

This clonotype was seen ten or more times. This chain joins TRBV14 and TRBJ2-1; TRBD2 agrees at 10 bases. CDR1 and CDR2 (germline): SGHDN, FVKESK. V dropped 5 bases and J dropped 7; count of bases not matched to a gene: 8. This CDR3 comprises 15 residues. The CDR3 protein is CASSKISGGTNEQFF. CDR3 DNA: TGTGCCAGCAGCAAAATTAGCGGGGGGACGAATGAGCAGTTCTTC. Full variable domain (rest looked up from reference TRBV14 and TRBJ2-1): EAGVTQFPSHSVIEKGQTVTLRCDPISGHDNLYWYRRVMGKEIKFLLHFVKESKQDESGMPNNRFLAERTGGTYSTLKVQPAELEDSGVYFCASSKISGGTNEQFFGPGTRLTVL.

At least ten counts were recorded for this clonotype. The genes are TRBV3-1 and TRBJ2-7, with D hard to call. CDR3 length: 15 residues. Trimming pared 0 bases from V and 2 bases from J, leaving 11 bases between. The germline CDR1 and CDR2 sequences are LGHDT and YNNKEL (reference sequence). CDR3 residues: CASSQDRVTPYEQYF. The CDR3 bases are TGTGCCAGCAGCCAAGACCGGGTCACCCCCTACGAGCAGTACTTC.

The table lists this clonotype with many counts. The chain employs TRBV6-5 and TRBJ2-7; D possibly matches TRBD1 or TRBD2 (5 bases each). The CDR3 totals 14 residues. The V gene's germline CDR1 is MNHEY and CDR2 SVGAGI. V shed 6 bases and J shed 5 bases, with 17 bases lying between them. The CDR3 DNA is TGTGCCAGCAGCCCCCTCAGGGACCTCCACGAGCAGTACTTC. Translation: CASSPLRDLHEQYF.

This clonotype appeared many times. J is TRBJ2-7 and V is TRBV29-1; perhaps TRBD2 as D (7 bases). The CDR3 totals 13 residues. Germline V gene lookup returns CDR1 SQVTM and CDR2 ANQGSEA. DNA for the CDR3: TGCAGTGGGGGGGACAACTACTTTGGAGAGCAGTACTTC. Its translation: CSGGDNYFGEQYF.

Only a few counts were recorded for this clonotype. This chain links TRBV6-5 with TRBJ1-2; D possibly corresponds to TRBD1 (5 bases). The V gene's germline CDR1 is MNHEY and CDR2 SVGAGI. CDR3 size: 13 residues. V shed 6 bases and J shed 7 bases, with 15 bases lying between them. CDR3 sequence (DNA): TGTGCCAGCAGACCACAGGTAGCTCCTGGCTACACCTTC. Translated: CASRPQVAPGYTF.

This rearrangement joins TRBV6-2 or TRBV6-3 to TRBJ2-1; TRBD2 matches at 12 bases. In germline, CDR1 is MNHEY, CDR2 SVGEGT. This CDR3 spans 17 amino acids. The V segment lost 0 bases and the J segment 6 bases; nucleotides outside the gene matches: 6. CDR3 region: CASSYSLAGGPVNEQFF. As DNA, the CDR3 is TGTGCCAGCAGTTACTCCCTAGCGGGAGGGCCGGTCAATGAGCAGTTCTTC.